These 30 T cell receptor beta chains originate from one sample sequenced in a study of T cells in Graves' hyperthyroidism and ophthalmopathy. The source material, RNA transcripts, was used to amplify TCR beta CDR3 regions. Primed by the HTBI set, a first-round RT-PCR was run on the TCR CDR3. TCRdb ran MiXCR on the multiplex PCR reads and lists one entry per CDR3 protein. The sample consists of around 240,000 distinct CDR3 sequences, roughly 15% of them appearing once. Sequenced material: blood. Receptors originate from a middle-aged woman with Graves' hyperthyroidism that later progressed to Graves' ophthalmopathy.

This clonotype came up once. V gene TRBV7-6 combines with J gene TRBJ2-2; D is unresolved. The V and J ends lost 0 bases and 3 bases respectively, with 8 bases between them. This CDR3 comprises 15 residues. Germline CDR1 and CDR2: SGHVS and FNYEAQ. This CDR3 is CASSLAVTYTGELFF. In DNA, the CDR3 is TGTGCCAGCAGCTTAGCCGTTACATACACCGGGGAGCTGTTTTTT.

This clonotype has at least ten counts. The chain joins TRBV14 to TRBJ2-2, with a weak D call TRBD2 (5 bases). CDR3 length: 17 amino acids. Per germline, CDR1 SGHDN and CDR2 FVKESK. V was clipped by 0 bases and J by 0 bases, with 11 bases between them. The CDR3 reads CASSQEWWTPNTGELFF. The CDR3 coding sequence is TGTGCCAGCAGCCAAGAATGGTGGACTCCGAACACCGGGGAGCTGTTTTTT.

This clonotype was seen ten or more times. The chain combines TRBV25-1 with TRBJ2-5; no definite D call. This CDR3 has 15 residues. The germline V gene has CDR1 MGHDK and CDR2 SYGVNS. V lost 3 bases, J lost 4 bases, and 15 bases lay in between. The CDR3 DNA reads TGTGCCAGCAGTGACCTCGGGTACGCTGGAGAGACCCAGTACTTC. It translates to CASSDLGYAGETQYF.

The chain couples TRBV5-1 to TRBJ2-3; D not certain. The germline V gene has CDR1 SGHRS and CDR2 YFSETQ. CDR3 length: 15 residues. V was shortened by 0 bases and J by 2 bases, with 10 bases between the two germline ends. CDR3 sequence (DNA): TGCGCCAGCAGCTTGGGAGGCGGAGTCACAGATACGCAGTATTTT. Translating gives CASSLGGGVTDTQYF.

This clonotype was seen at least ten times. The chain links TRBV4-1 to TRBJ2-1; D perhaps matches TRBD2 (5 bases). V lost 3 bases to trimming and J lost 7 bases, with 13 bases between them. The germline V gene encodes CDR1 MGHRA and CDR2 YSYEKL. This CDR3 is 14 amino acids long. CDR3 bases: TGCGCCAGCAGCCAGAATTTACTAGAGAATGAGCAGTTCTTC. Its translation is CASSQNLLENEQFF.

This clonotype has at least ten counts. Here the CDR3 reads CASSPGGVSGANVLTF. The CDR3 nucleotides read TGTGCCAGCAGCCCCGGCGGGGTCTCTGGGGCCAACGTCCTGACTTTC. This chain connects TRBV12-3 or TRBV12-4 to TRBJ2-6; tentatively, D is TRBD2 (6 bases). Between the trimmed V and J ends, which lost 6 bases and 0 bases, there was a span of 12 bases. The CDR3 extends over 16 amino acids.

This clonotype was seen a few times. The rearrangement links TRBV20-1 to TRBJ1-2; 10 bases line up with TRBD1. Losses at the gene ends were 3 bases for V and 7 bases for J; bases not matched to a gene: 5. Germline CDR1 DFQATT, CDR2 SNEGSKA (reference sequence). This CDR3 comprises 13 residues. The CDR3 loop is CSASRDRGGGYTF. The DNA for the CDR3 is TGCAGTGCTAGTCGGGACAGGGGAGGTGGCTACACCTTC.

CDR3 region: CASSLARTSPETQYF. CDR3 in DNA: TGTGCCAGCAGCTTAGCAAGGACTAGTCCAGAGACCCAGTACTTC. The chain is built from TRBV7-8 and TRBJ2-5; 7 nucleotides agree with TRBD2. There are 15 residues in the CDR3. The V segment lost 0 bases and the J segment 4 bases; nucleotides outside the gene matches: 5. Germline loops: CDR1 SGHVS, CDR2 FQNEAQ.

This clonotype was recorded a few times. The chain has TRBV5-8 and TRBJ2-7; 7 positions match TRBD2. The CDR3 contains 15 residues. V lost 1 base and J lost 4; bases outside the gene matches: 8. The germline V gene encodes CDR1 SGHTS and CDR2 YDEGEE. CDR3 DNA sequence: TGTGCCAGCAGCTTGCTAGTAGCGGGTATTTACGAGCAGTACTTC. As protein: CASSLLVAGIYEQYF.

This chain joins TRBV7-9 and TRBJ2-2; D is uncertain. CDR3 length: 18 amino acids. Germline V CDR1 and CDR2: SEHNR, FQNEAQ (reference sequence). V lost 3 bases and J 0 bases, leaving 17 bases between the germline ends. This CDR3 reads CASSFWFGTPSNTGELFF. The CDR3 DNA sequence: TGTGCCAGCAGCTTTTGGTTCGGCACTCCCTCGAACACCGGGGAGCTGTTTTTT.

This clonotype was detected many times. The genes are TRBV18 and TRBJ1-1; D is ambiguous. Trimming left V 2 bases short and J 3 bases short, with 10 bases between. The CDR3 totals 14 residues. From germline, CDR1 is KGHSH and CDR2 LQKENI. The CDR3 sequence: CASSPSDGDTEAFF. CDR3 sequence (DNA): TGTGCCAGCTCACCAAGCGATGGGGACACTGAAGCTTTCTTT. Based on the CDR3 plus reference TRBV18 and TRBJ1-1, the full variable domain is NAGVMQNPRHLVRRRGQEARLRCSPMKGHSHVYWYRQLPEEGLKFMVYLQKENIIDESGMPKERFSAEFPKEGPSILRIQQVVRGDSAAYFCASSPSDGDTEAFFGQGTRLTVV.

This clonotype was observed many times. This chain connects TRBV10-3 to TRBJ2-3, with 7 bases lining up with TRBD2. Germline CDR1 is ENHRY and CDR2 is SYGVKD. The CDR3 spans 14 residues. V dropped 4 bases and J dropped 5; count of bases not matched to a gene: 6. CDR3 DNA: TGTGCCATCAGTGGGGGTATAGCGGGAGATACGCAGTATTTT. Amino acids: CAISGGIAGDTQYF.

The CDR3 spells CASSPGLADYNEQFF. The CDR3 DNA sequence: TGTGCCAGCTCACCCGGACTAGCGGACTACAATGAGCAGTTCTTC. This chain connects TRBV18 to TRBJ2-1, with 10 bases aligning to TRBD2. CDR3 size: 15 residues. Germline V CDR1 and CDR2: KGHSH, LQKENI. Germline trimming cut 3 bases from V and 3 bases from J; bases unmatched to any gene: 2.

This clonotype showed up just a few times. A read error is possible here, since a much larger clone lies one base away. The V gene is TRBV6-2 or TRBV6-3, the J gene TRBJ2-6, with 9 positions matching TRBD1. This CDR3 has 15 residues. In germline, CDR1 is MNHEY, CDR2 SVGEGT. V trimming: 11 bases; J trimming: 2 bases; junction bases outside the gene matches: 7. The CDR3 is CAGTGQGTGANVLTF. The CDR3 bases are TGTGCCGGCACCGGACAGGGGACTGGGGCCAACGTCCTGACTTTC.

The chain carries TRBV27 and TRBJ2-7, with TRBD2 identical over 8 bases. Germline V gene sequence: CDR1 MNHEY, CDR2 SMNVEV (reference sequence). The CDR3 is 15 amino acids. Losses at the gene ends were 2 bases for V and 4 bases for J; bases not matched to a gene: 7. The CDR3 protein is CASSLGIAGFYEQYF. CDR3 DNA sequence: TGTGCCAGCAGTTTAGGGATAGCGGGATTTTACGAGCAGTACTTC.

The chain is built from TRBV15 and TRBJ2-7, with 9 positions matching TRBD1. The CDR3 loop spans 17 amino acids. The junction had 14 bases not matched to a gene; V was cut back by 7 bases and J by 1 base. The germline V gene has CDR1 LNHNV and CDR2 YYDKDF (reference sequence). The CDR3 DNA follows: TGTGCCACCACCTCAGAGGGTTCCGGGACAGGGTCCTACGAGCAGTACTTC. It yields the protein CATTSEGSGTGSYEQYF.

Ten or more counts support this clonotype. In DNA, the CDR3 is TGTGCCAGCAGCTTAGTTCTTCAAAAGAGGGAAGAGACCCAGTACTTC. Encoded protein: CASSLVLQKREETQYF. The V gene is TRBV7-8, the J gene TRBJ2-5; D possibly corresponds to TRBD2 (5 bases). The CDR3 spans 16 residues. Germline V gene sequence: CDR1 SGHVS, CDR2 FQNEAQ. Trimming took off 1 base at V and 3 bases at J, with 15 bases between the two ends.

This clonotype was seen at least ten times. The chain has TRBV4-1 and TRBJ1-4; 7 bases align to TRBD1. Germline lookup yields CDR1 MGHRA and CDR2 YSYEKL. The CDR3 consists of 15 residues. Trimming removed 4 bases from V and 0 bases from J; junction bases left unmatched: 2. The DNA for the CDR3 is TGCGCCAGCAGCCGGACAGGTGCAACTAATGAAAAACTGTTTTTT. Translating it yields CASSRTGATNEKLFF.

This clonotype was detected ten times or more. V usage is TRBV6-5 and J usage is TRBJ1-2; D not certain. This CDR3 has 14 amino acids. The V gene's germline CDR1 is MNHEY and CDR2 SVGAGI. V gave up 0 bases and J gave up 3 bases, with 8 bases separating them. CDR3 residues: CASSYSIMYYGYTF. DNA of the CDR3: TGTGCCAGCAGTTACTCGATTATGTACTATGGCTACACCTTC.

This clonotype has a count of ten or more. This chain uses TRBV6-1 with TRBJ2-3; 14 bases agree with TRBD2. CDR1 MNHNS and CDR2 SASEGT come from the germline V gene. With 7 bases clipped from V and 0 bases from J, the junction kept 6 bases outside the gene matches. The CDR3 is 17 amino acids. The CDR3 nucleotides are TGTGCCAGCAAGAGACTAGCGGGGGGGACTAGCACAGATACGCAGTATTTT. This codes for CASKRLAGGTSTDTQYF.

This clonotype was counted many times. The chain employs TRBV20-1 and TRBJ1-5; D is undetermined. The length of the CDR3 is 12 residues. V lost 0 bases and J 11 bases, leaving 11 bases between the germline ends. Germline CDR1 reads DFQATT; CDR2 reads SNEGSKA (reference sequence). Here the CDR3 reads CSARDDTPAQHF. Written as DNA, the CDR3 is TGCAGTGCTAGAGACGACACCCCGGCCCAGCATTTT.

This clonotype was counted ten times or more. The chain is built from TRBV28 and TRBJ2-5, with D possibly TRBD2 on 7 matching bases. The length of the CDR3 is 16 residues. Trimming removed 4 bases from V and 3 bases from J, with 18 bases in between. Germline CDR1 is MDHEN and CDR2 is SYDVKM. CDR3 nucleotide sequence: TGTGCCAGCAGTTGGGGGCGCGGGAGTAGCGAAGAGACCCAGTACTTC. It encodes CASSWGRGSSEETQYF.

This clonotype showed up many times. CDR3 amino acids: CSATRDRGLSGNQPQHF. The CDR3 region has the DNA TGCAGTGCTACAAGGGACAGGGGGCTCTCTGGCAATCAGCCCCAGCATTTT. The chain is built from TRBV20-1 and TRBJ1-5; 12 nucleotides line up with TRBD1. Trimming at V came to 4 bases and at J to 2 bases, leaving 9 bases not matched to a gene. CDR1 and CDR2 (germline): DFQATT, SNEGSKA (reference sequence). This CDR3 spans 17 amino acids.

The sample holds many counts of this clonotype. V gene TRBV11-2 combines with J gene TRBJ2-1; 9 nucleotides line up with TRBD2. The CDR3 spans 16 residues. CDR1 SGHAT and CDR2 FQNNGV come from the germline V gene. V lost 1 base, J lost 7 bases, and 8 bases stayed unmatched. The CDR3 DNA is TGTGCCAGCAGCTTAGGGGGCCTAGCGGGAATAAATGAGCAGTTCTTC. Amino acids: CASSLGGLAGINEQFF.

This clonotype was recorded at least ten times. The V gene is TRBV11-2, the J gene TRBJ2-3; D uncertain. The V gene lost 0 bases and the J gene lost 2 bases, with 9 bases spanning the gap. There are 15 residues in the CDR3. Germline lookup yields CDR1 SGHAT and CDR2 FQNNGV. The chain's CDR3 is CASSLDIGNTDTQYF. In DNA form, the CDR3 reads TGTGCCAGCAGCTTAGATATAGGGAACACAGATACGCAGTATTTT.

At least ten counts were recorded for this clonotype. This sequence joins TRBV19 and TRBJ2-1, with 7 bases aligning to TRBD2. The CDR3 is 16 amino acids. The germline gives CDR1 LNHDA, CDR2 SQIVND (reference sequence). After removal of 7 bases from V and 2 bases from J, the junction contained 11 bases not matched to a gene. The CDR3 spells CASTPNVGGAYNEQFF. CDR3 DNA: TGTGCCAGTACTCCGAACGTGGGGGGGGCCTACAATGAGCAGTTCTTC. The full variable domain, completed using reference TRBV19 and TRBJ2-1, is DGGITQSPKYLFRKEGQNVTLSCEQNLNHDAMYWYRQDPGQGLRLIYYSQIVNDFQKGDIAEGYSVSREKKESFPLTVTSAQKNPTAFYLCASTPNVGGAYNEQFFGPGTRLTVL.

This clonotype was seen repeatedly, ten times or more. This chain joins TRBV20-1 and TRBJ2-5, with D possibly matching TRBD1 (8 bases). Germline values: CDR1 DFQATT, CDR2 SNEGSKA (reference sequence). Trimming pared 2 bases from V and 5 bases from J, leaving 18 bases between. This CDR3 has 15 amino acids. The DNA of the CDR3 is TGCAGTGCTAGAAGTTACAGGGGGGGTTTGGAGACCCAGTACTTC. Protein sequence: CSARSYRGGLETQYF.

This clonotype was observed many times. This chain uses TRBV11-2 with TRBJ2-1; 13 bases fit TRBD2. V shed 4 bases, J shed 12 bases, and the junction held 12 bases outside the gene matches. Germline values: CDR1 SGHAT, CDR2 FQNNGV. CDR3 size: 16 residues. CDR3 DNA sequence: TGTGCCAGCAGCTCCCGGACTAGCGGGAGCTCATGGGCGCAGTTCTTC. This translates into CASSSRTSGSSWAQFF.

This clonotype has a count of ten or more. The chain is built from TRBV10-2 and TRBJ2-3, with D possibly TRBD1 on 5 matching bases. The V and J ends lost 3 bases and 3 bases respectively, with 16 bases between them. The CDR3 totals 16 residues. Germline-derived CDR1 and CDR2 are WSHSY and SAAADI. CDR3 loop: CASSEGREEPTDTQYF. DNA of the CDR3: TGCGCCAGCAGTGAAGGCAGGGAAGAGCCGACAGATACGCAGTATTTT.

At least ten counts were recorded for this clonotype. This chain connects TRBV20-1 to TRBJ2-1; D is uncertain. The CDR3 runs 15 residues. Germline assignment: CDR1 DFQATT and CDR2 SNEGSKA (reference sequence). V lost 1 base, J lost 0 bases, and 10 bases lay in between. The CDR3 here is CSARATRHSYNEQFF. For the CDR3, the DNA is TGCAGTGCTAGAGCTACCAGACACTCCTACAATGAGCAGTTCTTC.